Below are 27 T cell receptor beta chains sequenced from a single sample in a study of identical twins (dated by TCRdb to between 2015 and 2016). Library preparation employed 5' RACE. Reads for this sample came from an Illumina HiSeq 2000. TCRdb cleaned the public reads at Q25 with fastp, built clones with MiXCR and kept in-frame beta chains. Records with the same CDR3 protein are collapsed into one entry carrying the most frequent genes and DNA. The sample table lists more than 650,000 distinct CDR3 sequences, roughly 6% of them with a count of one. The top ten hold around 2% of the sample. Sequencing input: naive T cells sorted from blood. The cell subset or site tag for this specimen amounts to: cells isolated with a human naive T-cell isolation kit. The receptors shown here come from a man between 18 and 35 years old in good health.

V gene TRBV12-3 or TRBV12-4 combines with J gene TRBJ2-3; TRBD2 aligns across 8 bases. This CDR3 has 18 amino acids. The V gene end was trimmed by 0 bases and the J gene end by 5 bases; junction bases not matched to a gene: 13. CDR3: CASSLARATGTRLDTQYF. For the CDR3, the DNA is TGTGCCAGCAGTTTAGCGCGGGCAACCGGGACTAGACTAGATACGCAGTATTTT.

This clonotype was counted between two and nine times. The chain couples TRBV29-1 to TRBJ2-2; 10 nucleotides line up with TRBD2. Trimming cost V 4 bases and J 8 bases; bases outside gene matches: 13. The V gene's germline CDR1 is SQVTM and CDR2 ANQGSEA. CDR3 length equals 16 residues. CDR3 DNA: TGCAGCGTTGGCAGGTTGCTAGCGGGAGAAAGAGGGGAGCTGTTTTTT. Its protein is CSVGRLLAGERGELFF.

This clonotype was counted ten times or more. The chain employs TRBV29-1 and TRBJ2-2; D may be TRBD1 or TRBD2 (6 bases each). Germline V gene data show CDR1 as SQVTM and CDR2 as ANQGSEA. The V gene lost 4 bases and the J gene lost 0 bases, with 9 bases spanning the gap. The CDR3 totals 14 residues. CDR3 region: CSVVRGPNTGELFF. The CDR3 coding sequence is TGCAGCGTTGTTCGGGGGCCGAACACCGGGGAGCTGTTTTTT.

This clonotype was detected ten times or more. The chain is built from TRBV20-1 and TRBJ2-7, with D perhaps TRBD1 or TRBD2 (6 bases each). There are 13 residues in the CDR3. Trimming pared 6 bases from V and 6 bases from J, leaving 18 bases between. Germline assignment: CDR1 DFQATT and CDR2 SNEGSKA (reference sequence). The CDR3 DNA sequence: TGCAGTGCGGACAACAGGGAGGTTGGCGAGCAGTACGTC. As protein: CSADNREVGEQYV.

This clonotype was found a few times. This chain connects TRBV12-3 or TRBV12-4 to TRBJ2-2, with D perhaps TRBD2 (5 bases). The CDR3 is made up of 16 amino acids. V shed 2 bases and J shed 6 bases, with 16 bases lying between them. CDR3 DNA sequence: TGTGCCAGCAGTTTAACCCGTACCGGGAATCCCGGGGAGCTGTTTTTT. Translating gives CASSLTRTGNPGELFF.

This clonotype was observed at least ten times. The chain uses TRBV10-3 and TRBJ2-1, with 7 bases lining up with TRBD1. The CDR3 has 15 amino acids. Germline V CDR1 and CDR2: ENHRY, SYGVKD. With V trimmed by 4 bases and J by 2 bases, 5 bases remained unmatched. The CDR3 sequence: CAISGPGTAYNEQFF. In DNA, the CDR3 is TGTGCCATCAGTGGCCCCGGGACAGCCTACAATGAGCAGTTCTTC.

The CDR3 protein is CASTLRESRETQYF. CDR3 nucleotide sequence: TGCGCCAGCACATTAAGGGAGAGTAGAGAGACCCAGTACTTC. This chain links TRBV10-2 with TRBJ2-5, with a tentative D call TRBD2 (5 bases). This CDR3 spans 14 amino acids. CDR1 and CDR2 from the germline V gene are WSHSY and SAAADI. Trimming removed 7 bases from V and 4 bases from J, with 16 bases in between.

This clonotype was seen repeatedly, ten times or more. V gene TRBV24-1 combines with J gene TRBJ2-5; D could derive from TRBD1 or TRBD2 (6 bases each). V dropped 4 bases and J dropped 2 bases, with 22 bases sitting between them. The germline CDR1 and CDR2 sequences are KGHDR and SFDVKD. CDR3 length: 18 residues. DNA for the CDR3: TGTGCCACCAGTGACCCGAGGGGGACTCCGAGGGGTCAAGAGACCCAGTACTTC. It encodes CATSDPRGTPRGQETQYF.

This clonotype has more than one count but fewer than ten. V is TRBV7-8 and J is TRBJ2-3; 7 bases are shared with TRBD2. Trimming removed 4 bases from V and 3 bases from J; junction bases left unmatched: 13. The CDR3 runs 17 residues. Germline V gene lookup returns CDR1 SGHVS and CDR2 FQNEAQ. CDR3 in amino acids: CASSYRAVGRPTDTQYF. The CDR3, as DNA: TGTGCCAGCAGCTATAGGGCGGTCGGGAGGCCAACAGATACGCAGTATTTT.

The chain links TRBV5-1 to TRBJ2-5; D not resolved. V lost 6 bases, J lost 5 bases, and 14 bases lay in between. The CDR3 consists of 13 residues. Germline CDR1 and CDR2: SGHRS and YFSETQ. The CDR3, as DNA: TGCGCCAGCAAAACGTTAGCCGGGGAGACCCAGTACTTC. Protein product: CASKTLAGETQYF.

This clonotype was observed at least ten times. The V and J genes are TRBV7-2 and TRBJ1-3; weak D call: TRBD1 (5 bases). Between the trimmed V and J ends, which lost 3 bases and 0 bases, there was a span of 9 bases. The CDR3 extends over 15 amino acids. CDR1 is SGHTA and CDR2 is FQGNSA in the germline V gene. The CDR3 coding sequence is TGTGCCAGCAGCTTCAGGGCCGCCTCTGGAAACACCATATATTTT. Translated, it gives CASSFRAASGNTIYF.

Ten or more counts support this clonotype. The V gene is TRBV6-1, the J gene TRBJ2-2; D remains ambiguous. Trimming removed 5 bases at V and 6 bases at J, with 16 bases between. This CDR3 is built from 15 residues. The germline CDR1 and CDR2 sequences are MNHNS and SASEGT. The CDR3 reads CASSPGPGLAGELFF. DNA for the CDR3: TGTGCCAGCAGTCCTGGGCCCGGGCTAGCCGGGGAGCTGTTTTTT.

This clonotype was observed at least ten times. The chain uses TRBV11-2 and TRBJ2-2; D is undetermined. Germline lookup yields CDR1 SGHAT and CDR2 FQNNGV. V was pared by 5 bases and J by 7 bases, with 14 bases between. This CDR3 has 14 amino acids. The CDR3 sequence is CASSRLSKGGELFF. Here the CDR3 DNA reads TGTGCCAGCAGCCGGCTAAGTAAGGGCGGGGAGCTGTTTTTT.

The CDR3 sequence: CASSRMTAYNSPLHF. The DNA for the CDR3 is TGTGCCAGCAGCCGAATGACAGCTTATAATTCACCCCTCCACTTT. The gene calls are TRBV28 and TRBJ1-6, with D maybe TRBD1 (5 bases). The CDR3 has 15 residues. Trimming left V 6 bases short and J 4 bases short, with 13 bases between. From germline, CDR1 is MDHEN and CDR2 SYDVKM.

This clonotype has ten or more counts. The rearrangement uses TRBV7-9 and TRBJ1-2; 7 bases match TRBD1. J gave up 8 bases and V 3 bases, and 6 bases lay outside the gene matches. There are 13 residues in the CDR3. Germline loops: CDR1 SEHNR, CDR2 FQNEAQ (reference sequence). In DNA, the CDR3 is TGTGCCAGCAGCTTGGAGGGGGCAGCCGGCTACACCTTC. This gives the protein CASSLEGAAGYTF.

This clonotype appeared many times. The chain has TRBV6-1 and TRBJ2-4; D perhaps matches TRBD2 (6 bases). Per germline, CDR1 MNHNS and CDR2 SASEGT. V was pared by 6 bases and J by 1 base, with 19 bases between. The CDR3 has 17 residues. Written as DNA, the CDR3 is TGTGCCAGCAGCCCACCTTGGACTCGGGGGGCCAAAAACATTCAGTACTTC. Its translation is CASSPPWTRGAKNIQYF.

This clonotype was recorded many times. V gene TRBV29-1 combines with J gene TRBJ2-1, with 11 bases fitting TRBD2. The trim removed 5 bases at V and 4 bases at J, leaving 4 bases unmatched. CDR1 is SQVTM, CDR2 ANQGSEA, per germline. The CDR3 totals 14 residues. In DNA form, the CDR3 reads TGCAGCGTTCGACTAGCGGGGCTTTACAATGAGCAGTTCTTC. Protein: CSVRLAGLYNEQFF.

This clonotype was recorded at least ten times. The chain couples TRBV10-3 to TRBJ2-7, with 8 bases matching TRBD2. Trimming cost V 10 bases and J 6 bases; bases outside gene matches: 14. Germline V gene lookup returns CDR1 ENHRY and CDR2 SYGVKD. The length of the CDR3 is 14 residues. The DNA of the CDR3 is TGTGCCACTAATCCGGGACTAGGTAAGGGCGAGCAGTACGTC. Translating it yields CATNPGLGKGEQYV.

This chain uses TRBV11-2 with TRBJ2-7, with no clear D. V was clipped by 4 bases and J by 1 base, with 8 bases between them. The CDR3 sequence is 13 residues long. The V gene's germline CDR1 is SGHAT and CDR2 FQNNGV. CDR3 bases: TGTGCCAGCAGCTATACAGCGTCCTACGAGCAGTACGTC. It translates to CASSYTASYEQYV.

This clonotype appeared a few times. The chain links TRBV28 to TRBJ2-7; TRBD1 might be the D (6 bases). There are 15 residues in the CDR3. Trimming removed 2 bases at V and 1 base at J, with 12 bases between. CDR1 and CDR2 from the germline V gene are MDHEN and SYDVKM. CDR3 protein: CASSLIRQGSYEQYF. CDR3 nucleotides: TGTGCCAGCAGTTTAATTCGGCAGGGGTCCTACGAGCAGTACTTC.

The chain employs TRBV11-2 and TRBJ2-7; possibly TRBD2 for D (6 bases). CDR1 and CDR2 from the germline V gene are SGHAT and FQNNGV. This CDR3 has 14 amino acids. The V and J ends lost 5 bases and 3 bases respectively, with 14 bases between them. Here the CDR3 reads CASSREGLGYEQYF. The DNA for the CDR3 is TGTGCCAGCAGCCGCGAGGGACTCGGCTACGAGCAGTACTTC.

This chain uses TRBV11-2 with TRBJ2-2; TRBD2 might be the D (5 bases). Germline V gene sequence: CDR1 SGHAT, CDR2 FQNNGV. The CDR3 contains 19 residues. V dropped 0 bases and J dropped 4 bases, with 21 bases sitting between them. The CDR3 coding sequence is TGTGCCAGCAGCTTAGAAGGACCTCTATGGGGAGTCGGCACCGGGGAGCTGTTTTTT. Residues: CASSLEGPLWGVGTGELFF.

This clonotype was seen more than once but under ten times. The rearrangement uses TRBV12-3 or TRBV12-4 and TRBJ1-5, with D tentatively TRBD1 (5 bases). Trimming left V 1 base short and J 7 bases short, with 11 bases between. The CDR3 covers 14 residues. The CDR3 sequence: CASSLVQGEQPQHF. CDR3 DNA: TGTGCCAGCAGTTTAGTCCAGGGAGAACAGCCCCAGCATTTT.

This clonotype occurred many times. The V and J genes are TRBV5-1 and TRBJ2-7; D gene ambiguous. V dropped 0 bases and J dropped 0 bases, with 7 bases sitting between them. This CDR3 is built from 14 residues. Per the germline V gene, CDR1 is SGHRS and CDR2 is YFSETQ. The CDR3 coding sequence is TGCGCCAGCAGCTTGGGAGACTCCTCCTACGAGCAGTACGTC. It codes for CASSLGDSSYEQYV.

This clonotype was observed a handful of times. CDR3 DNA sequence: TGCGCCAGCAGCCGAAAGCGGGACTACACCGGGGAGCTGTTTTTT. Encoded protein: CASSRKRDYTGELFF. The chain links TRBV5-1 to TRBJ2-2; 7 bases match TRBD2. The V and J ends lost 4 bases and 3 bases, in that order; junction bases with no gene match: 6. This CDR3 has 15 amino acids. Germline CDR1 is SGHRS and CDR2 is YFSETQ. The variable domain in full, completed from reference TRBV5-1 and TRBJ2-2, reads KAGVTQTPRYLIKTRGQQVTLSCSPISGHRSVSWYQQTPGQGLQFLFEYFSETQRNKGNFPGRFSGRQFSNSRSEMNVSTLELGDSALYLCASSRKRDYTGELFFGEGSRLTVL.

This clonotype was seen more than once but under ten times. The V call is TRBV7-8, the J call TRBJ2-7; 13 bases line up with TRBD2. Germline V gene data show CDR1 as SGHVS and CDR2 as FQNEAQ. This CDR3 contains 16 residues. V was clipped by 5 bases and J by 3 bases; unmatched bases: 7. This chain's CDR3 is CASSPDGTSGDYEQYV. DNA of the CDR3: TGTGCCAGCAGCCCAGACGGGACTAGCGGGGACTACGAGCAGTACGTC.

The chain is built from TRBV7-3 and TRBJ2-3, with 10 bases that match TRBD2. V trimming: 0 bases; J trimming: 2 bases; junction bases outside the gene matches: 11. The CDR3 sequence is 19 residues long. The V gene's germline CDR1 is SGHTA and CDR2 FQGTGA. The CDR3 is CASSLTAPLAGVDTDTQYF. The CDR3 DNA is TGTGCCAGCAGCTTAACGGCCCCTCTAGCGGGAGTTGACACAGATACGCAGTATTTT.